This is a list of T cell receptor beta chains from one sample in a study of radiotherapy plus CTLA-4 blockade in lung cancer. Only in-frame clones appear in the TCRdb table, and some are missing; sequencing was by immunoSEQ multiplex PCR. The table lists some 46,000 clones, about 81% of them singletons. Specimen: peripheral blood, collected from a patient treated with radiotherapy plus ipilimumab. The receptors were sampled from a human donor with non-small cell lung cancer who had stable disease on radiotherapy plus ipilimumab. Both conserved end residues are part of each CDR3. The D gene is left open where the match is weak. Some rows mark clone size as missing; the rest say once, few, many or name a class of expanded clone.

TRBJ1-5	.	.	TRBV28	CASSLTGDSNQPQHF	TGTGCCAGCAGTTTAACGGGAGATAGCAATCAGCCCCAGCATTTT
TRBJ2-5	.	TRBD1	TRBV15	CATSRNRGGQETQYF	TGTGCCACCAGCAGAAACAGGGGCGGGCAAGAGACCCAGTACTTC
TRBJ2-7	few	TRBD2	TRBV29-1	CSVGTSGEQYF	TGCAGCGTGGGGACTAGCGGCGAGCAGTACTTC
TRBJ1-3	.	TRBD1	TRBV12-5	CASGSGGASNTIYF	TGTGCTAGTGGTTCAGGGGGCGCTTCTAACACCATATATTTT
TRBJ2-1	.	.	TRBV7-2	CASSLSAGVNEQFF	TGTGCCAGCAGCTTATCCGCAGGGGTGAATGAGCAGTTCTTC
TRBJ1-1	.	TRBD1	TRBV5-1	CASSPDRGTEAFF	TGCGCCAGCAGCCCGGACAGGGGAACTGAAGCTTTCTTT
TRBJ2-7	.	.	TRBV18	CASSPQTDAYEQYF	TGTGCCAGCTCACCACAGACAGACGCCTACGAGCAGTACTTC
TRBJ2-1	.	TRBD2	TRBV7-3	CASSPSVSGNEQFF	TGTGCCAGCAGCCCGAGTGTTAGCGGGAATGAGCAGTTCTTC
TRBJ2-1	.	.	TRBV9	CASGHNEQFF	TGTGCCAGCGGGCACAATGAGCAGTTCTTC
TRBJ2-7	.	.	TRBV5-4	CASSLGLSRYEQYF	TGTGCCAGCAGCCTGGGACTTTCTCGCTACGAGCAGTACTTC
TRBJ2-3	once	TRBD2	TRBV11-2	CASSPRTSGITDTQYF	TGTGCCAGCAGCCCAAGGACTAGCGGAATCACAGATACGCAGTATTTT
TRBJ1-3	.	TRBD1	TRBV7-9	CASSSGGYGNTIYF	TGTGCCAGCAGCTCAGGGGGATATGGAAACACCATATATTTT
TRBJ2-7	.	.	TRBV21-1	CASSALGTSGGYEQYF	TGTGCCAGCAGCGCCCTCGGGACTAGCGGAGGCTACGAGCAGTACTTC
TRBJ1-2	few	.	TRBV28	CASTPNAEVNYGYTF	TGTGCCAGCACTCCGAACGCGGAGGTCAACTATGGCTACACCTTC